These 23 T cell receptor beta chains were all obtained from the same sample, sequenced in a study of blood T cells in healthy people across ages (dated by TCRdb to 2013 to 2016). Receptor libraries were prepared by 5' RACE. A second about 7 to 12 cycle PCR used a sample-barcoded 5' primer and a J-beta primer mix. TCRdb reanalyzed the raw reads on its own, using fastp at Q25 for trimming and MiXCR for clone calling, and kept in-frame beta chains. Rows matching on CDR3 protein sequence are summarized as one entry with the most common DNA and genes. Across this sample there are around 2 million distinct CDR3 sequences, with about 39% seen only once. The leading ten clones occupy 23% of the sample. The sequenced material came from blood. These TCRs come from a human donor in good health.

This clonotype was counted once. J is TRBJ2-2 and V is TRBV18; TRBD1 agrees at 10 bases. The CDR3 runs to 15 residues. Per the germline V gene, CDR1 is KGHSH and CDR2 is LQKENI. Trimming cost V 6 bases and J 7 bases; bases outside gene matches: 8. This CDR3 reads CASSSGQGDIGELFF. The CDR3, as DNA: TGTGCCAGCTCTTCAGGACAGGGGGACATCGGGGAGCTGTTTTTT.

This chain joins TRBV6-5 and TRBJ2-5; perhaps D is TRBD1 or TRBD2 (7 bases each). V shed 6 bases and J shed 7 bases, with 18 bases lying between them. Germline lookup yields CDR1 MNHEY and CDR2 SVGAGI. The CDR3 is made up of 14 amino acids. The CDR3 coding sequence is TGTGCCAGCAGCCCCACAGGGGAGGGCGCGACCCAGTACTTC. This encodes CASSPTGEGATQYF.

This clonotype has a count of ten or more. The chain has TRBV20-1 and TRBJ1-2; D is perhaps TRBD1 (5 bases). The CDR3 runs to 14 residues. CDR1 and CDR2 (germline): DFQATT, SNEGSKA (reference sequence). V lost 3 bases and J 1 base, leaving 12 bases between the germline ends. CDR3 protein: CSARGGAFNYGYTF. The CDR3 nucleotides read TGCAGTGCTAGGGGGGGTGCCTTTAACTATGGCTACACCTTC.

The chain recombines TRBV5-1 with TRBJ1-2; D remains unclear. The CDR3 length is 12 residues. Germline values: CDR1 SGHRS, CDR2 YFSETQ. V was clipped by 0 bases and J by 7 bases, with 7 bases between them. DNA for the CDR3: TGCGCCAGCAGCTTGGGGCGGCGTGGCTACACCTTC. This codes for CASSLGRRGYTF.

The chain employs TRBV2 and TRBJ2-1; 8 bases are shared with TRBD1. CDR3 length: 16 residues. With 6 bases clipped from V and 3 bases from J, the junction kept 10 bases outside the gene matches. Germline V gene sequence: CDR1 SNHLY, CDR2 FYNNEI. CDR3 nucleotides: TGTGCCAGCAGCCGCGCCGGGACAGGCGACTACAATGAGCAGTTCTTC. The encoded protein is CASSRAGTGDYNEQFF. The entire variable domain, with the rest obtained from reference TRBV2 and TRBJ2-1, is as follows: EPEVTQTPSHQVTQMGQEVILRCVPISNHLYFYWYRQILGQKVEFLVSFYNNEISEKSEIFDDQFSVERPDGSNFTLKIRSTKLEDSAMYFCASSRAGTGDYNEQFFGPGTRLTVL.

CDR3 residues: CSADPPLAGNNEQFF. In nucleotides, the CDR3 is TGCAGTGCCGATCCCCCACTAGCGGGGAACAATGAGCAGTTCTTC. The V and J genes are TRBV20-1 and TRBJ2-1; 10 bases fit TRBD2. The CDR3 totals 15 residues. The germline gives CDR1 DFQATT, CDR2 SNEGSKA (reference sequence). V trimming: 6 bases; J trimming: 5 bases; junction bases outside the gene matches: 10.

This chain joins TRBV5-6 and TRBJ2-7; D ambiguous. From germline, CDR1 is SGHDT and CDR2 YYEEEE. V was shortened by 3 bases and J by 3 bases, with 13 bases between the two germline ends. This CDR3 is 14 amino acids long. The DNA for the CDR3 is TGTGCCAGCAGCTCAAGGGTTGGAGACTACGAGCAGTACTTC. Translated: CASSSRVGDYEQYF.

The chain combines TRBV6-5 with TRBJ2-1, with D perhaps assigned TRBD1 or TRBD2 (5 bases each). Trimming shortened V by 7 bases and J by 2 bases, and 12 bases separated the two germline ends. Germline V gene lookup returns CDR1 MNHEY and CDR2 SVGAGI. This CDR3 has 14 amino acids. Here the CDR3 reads CASNRGVAYNEQFF. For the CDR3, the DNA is TGTGCCAGCAATCGAGGGGTAGCCTACAATGAGCAGTTCTTC.

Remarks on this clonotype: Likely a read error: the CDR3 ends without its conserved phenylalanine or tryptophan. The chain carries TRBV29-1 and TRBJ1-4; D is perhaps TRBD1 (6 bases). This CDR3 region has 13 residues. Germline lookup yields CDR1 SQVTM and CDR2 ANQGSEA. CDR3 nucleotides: TGCAGTGTTATCGTGGGACATAATGAAAAACTGTTTTTG. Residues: CSVIVGHNEKLFL.

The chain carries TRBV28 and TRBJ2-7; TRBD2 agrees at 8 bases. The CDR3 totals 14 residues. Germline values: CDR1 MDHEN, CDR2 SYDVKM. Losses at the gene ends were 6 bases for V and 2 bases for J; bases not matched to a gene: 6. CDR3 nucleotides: TGTGCCAGCAGGGGGGGACTAGGGACCTACGAGCAGTACTTC. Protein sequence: CASRGGLGTYEQYF.

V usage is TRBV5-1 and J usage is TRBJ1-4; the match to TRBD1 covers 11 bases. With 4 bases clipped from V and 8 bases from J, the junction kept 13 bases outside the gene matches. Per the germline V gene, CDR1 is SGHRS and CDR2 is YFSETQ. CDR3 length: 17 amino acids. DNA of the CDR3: TGCGCCAGCAGCCCAACCGGGCGGACAGGGGGCCTCGAAAAACTGTTTTTT. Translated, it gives CASSPTGRTGGLEKLFF.

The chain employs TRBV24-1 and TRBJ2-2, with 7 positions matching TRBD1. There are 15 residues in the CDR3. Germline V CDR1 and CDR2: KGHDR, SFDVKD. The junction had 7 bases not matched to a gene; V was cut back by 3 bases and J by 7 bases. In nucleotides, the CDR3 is TGTGCCACCAGTGATGCGCGACAGGGTGTCGGGGAGCTGTTTTTT. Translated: CATSDARQGVGELFF.

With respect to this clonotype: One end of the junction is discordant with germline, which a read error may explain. In DNA, the CDR3 is TGCAGTGCCACAACAGTACAGGCAAACACAGATGCGCAGTATTTT. Residues: CSATTVQANTDAQYF. The genes are TRBV20-1 and TRBJ2-3, with a possible D match to TRBD1 (5 bases). Germline CDR1 and CDR2: DFQATT and SNEGSKA (reference sequence). The CDR3 has 15 residues.

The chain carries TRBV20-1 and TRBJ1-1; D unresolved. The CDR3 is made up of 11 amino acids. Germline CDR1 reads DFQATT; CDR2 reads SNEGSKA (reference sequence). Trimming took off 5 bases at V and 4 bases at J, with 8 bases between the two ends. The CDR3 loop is CSAEGVTEAFF. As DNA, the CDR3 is TGCAGTGCTGAGGGAGTCACTGAAGCTTTCTTT.

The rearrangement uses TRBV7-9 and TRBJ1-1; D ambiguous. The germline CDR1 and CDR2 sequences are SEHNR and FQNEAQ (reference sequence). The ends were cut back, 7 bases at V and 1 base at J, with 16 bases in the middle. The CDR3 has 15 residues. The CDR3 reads CASTDDTEPNTEAFF. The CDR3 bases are TGTGCCAGCACCGACGACACCGAACCGAACACTGAAGCTTTCTTT.

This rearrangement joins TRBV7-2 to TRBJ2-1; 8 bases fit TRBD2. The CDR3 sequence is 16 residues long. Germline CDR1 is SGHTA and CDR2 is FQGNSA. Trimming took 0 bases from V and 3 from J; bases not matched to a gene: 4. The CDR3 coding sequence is TGTGCCAGCAGCTTAGCGGGGGCGGGGGGCTACAATGAGCAGTTCTTC. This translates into CASSLAGAGGYNEQFF.

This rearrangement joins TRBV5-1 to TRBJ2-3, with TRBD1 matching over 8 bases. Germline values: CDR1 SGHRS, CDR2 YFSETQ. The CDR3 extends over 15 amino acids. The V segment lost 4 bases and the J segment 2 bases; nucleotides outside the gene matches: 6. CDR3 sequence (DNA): TGCGCCAGCAGCCGGGGACAGGTGTACACAGATACGCAGTATTTT. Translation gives CASSRGQVYTDTQYF. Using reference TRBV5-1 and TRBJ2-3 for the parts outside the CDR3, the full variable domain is KAGVTQTPRYLIKTRGQQVTLSCSPISGHRSVSWYQQTPGQGLQFLFEYFSETQRNKGNFPGRFSGRQFSNSRSEMNVSTLELGDSALYLCASSRGQVYTDTQYFGPGTRLTVL.

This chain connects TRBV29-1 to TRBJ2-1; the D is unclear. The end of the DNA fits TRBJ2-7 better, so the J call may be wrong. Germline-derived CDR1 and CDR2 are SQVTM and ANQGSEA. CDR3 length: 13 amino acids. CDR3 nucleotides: TGCAGCGTTGAAGACAGTAACTCCTACGAGCAGTACTTC. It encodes CSVEDSNSYEQYF.

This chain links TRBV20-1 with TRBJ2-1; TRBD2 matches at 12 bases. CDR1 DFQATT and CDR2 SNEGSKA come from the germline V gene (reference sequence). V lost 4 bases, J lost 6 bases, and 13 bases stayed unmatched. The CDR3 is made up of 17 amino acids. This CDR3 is CSATASGRAGDVNEQFF. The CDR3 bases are TGCAGTGCTACCGCTAGCGGGAGGGCCGGGGACGTCAATGAGCAGTTCTTC.

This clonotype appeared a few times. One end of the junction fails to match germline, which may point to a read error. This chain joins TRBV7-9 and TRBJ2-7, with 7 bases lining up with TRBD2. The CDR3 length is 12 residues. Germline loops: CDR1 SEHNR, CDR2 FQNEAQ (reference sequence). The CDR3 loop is CASCLAGYEQYF. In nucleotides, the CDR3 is TGTGCCAGCTGCTTAGCGGGCTACGAGCAGTACTTC.

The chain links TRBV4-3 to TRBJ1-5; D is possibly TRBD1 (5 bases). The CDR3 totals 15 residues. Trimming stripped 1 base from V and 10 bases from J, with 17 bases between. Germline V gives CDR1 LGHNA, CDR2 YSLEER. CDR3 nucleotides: TGCGCCAGCAGCCAAGGGTTGGGGGTTCAAGGACCCCAGCATTTT. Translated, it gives CASSQGLGVQGPQHF.

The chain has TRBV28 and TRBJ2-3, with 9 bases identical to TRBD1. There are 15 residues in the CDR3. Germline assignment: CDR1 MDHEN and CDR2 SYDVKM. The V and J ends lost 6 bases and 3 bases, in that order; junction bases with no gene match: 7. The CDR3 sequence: CASRWGQGKTDTQYF. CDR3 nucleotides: TGTGCCAGCAGGTGGGGACAGGGTAAGACAGATACGCAGTATTTT.

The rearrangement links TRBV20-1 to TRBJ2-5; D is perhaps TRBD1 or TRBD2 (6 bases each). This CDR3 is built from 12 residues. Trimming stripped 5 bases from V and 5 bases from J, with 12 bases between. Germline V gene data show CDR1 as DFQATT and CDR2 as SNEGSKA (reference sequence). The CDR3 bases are TGCAGTGCTCGACTAGGGGGGGAGACCCAGTACTTC. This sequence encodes CSARLGGETQYF.